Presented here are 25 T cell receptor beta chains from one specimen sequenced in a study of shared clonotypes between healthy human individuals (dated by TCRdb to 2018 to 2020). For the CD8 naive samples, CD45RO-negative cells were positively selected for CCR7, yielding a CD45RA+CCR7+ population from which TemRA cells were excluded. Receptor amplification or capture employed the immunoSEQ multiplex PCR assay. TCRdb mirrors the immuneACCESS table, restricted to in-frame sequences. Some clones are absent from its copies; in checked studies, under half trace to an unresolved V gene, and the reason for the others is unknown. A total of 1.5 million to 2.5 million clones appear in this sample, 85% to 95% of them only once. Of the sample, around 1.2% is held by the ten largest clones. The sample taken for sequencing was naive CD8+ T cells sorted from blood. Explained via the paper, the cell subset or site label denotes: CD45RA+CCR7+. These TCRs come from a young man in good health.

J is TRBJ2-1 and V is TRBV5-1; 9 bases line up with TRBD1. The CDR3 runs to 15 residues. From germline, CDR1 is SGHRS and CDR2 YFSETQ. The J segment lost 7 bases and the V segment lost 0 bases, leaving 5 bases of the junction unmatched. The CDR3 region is CASSLAWTGENEQFF. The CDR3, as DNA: TGCGCCAGCAGCTTGGCCTGGACAGGGGAGAATGAGCAGTTCTTC.

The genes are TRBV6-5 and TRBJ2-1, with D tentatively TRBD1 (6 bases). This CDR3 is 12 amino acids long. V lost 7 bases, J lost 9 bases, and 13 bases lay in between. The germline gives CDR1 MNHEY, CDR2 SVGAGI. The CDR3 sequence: CASNSLGGEQFF. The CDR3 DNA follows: TGTGCCAGCAACTCTCTAGGGGGTGAGCAGTTCTTC.

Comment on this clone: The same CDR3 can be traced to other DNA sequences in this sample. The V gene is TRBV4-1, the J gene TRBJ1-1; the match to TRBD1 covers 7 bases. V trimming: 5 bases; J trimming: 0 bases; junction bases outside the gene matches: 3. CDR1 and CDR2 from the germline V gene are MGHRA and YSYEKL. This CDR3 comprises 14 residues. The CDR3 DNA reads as TGCGCCAGCAGCGGGACAGAACTGAACACTGAAGCTTTCTTT. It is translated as CASSGTELNTEAFF.

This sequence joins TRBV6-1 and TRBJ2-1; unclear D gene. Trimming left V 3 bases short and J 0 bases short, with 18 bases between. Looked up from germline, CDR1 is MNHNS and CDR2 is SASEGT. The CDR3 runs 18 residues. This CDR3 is CASSDRDGLGRSYNEQFF. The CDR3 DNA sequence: TGTGCCAGCAGTGACCGTGATGGGTTGGGCCGCTCCTACAATGAGCAGTTCTTC.

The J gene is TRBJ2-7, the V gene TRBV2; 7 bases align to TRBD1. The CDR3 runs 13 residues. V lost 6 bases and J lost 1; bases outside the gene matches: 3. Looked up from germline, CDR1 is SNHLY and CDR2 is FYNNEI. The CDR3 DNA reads TGTGCCAGCAGACTGGACAGGTCCTACGAGCAGTACTTC. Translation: CASRLDRSYEQYF.

CDR3 coding DNA: TGTGCCAGCAGCTTGAGTTCGCCGGGACAGGGGGCCTACGAGCAGTACTTC. This sequence encodes CASSLSSPGQGAYEQYF. The chain uses TRBV5-6 and TRBJ2-7; 11 nucleotides line up with TRBD1. The CDR3 contains 17 residues. Germline values: CDR1 SGHDT, CDR2 YYEEEE. The V segment lost 1 base and the J segment 2 bases; nucleotides outside the gene matches: 8.

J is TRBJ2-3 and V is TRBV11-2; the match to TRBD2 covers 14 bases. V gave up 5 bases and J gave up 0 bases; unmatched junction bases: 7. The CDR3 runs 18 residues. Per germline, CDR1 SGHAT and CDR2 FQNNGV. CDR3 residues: CASSPRTSGGLSTDTQYF. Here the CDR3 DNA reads TGTGCCAGCAGCCCACGGACTAGCGGGGGGCTAAGCACAGATACGCAGTATTTT.

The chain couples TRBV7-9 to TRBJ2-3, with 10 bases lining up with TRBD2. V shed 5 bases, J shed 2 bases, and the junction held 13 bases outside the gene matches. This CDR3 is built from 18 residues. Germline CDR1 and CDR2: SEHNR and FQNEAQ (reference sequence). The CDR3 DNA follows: TGTGCCAGCAGCCAGGGAAGGGCTAGCGGGGGTCACACAGATACGCAGTATTTT. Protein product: CASSQGRASGGHTDTQYF.

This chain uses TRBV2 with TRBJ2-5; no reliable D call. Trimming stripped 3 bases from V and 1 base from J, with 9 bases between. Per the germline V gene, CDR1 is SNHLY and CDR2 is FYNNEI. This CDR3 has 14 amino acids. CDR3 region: CASSDPVFQETQYF. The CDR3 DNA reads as TGTGCCAGCAGTGACCCGGTGTTCCAAGAGACCCAGTACTTC.

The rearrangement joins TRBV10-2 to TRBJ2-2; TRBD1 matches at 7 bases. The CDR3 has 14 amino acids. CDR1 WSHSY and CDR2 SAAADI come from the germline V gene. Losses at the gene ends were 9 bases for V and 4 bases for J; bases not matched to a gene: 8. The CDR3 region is CASLDRAITGELFF. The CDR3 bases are TGCGCCAGTCTAGACAGGGCAATCACCGGGGAGCTGTTTTTT.

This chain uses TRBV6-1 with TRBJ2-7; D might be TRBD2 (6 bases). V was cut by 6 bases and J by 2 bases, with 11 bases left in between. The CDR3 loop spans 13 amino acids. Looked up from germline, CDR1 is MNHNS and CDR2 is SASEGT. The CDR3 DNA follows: TGTGCCAGCAGCTTAGCGGAAGCCTACGAGCAGTACTTC. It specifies CASSLAEAYEQYF.

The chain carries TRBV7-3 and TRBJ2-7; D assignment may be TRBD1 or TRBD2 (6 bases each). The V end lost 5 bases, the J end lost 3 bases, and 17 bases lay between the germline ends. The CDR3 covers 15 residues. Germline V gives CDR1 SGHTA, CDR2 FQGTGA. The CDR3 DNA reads TGTGCCAGCAGCACTGAGGGGGGCGGACTCTACGAGCAGTACTTC. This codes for CASSTEGGGLYEQYF.

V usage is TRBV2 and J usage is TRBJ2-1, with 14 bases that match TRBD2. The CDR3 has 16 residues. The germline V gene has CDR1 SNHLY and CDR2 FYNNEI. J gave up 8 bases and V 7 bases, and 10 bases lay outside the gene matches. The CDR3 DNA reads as TGTGCCAGCACCCTTGAGACTAGCGGGGGGGACGATGAGCAGTTCTTC. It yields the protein CASTLETSGGDDEQFF.

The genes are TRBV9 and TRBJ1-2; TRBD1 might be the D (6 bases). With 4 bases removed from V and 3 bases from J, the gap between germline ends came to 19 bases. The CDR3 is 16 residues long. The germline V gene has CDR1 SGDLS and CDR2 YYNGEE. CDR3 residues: CASSPPRGTRYYGYTF. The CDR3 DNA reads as TGTGCCAGCAGCCCACCCCGGGGGACACGATACTATGGCTACACCTTC.

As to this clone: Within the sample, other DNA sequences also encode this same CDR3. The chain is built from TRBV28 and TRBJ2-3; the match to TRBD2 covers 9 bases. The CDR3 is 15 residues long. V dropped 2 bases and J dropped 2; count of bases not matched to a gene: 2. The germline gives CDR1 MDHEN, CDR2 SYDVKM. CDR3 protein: CASSLVAGDTDTQYF. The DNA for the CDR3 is TGTGCCAGCAGTTTAGTAGCGGGGGACACAGATACGCAGTATTTT.

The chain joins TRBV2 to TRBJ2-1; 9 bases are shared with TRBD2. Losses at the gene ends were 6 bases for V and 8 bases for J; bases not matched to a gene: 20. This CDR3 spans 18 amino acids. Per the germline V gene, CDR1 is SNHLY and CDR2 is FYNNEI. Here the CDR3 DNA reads TGTGCCAGCAGCCTCCTACCGCCCTGGCGGGAGGGTGGTTATGAGCAGTTCTTC. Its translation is CASSLLPPWREGGYEQFF.

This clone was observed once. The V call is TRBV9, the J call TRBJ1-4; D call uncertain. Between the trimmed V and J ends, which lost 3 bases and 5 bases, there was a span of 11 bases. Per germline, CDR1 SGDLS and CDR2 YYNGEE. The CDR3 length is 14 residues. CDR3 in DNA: TGTGCCAGCAGCGCGGAGGGCGTCAATGAAAAACTGTTTTTT. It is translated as CASSAEGVNEKLFF.

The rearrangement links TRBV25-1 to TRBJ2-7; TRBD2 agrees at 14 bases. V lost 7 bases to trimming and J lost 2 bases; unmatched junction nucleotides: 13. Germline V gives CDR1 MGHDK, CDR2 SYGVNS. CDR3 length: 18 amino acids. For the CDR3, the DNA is TGTGCCAGCACTGGGACTAGCGGGAGCAAACTCCTTGCCTACGAGCAGTACTTC. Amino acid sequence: CASTGTSGSKLLAYEQYF.

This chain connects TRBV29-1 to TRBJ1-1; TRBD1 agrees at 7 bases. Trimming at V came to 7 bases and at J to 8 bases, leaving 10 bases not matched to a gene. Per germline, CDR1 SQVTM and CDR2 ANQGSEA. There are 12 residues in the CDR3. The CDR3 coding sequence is TGCAGCGCAGAACTTGGGACAGAAGAAGCTTTCTTT. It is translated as CSAELGTEEAFF. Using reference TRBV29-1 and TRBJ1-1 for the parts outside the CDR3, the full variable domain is SAVISQKPSRDICQRGTSLTIQCQVDSQVTMMFWYRQQPGQSLTLIATANQGSEATYESGFVIDKFPISRPNLTFSTLTVSNMSPEDSSIYLCSAELGTEEAFFGQGTRLTVV.

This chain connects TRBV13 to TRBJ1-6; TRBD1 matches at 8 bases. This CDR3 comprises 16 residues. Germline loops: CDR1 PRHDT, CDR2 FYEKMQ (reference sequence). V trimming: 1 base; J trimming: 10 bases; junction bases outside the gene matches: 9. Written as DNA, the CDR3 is TGTGCCAGCAGCTTAGCCCAGGACAGGGTTATGTCACCCCTCCACTTT. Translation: CASSLAQDRVMSPLHF.

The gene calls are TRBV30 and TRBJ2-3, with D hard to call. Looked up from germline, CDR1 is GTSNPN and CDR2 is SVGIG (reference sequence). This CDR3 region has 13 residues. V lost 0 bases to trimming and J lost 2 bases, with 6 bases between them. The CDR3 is CAWSVMDTDTQYF. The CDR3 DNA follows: TGTGCCTGGAGTGTTATGGACACAGATACGCAGTATTTT.

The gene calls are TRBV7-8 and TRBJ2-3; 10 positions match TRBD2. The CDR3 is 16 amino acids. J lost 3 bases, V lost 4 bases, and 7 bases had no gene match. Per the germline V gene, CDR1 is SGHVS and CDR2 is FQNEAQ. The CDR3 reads CASSWRAGGPTDTQYF. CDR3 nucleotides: TGTGCCAGCAGCTGGAGAGCGGGAGGGCCGACAGATACGCAGTATTTT.

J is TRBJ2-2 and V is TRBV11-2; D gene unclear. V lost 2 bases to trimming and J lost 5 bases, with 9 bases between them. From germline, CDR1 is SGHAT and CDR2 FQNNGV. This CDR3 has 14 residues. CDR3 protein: CASSLKTSTGELFF. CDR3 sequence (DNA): TGTGCCAGCAGCTTAAAAACGTCAACCGGGGAGCTGTTTTTT.

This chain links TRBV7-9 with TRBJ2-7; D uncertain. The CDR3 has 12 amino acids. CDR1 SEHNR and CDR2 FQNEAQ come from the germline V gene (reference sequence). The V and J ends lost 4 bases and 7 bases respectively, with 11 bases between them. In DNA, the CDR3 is TGTGCCAGCAGCTCAGACGCCCTGGAGCAGTACTTC. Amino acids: CASSSDALEQYF.

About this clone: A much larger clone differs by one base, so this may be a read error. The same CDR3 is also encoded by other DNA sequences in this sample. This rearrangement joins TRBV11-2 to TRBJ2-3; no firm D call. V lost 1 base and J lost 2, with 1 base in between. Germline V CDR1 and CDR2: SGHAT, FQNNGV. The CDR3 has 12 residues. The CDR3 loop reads CASSLVTDTQYF. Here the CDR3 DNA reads TGTGCCAGCAGCTTAGTCACAGATACGCAGTATTTT.